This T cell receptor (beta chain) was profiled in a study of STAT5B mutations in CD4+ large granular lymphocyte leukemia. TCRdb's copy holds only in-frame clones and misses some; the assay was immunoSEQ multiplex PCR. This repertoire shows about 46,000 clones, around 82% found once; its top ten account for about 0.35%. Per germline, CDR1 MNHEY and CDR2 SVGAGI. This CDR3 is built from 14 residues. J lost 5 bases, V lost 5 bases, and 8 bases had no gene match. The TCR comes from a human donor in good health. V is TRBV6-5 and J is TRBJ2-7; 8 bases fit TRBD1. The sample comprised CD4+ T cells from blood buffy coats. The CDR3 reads CASSRSGTGHEQYF. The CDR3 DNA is TGTGCCAGCAGTAGGTCCGGGACAGGACACGAGCAGTACTTC.